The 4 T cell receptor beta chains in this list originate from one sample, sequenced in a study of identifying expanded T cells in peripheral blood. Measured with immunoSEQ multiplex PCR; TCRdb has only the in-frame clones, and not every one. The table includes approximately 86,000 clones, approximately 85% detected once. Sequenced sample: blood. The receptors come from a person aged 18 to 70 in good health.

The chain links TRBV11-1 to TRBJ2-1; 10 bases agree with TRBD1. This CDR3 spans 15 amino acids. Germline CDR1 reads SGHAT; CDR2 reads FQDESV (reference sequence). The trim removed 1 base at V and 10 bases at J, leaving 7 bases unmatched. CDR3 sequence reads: CASSLGGDRGEEQFF. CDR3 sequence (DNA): TGTGCCAGCAGCTTAGGAGGGGACAGGGGTGAAGAGCAGTTCTTC.

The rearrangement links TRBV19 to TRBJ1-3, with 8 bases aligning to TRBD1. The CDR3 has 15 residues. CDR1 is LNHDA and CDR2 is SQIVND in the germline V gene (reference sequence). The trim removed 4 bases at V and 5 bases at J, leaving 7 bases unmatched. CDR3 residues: CASSTGTGGRNTIYF. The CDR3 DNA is TGTGCCAGTAGTACCGGGACAGGAGGGAGAAACACCATATATTTT.

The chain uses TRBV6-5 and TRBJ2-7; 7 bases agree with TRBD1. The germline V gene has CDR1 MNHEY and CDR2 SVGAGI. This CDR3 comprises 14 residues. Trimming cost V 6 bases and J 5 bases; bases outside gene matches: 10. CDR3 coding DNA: TGTGCCAGCAGGCCCCAGACAGGGCGCCACGAGCAGTACTTC. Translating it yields CASRPQTGRHEQYF.

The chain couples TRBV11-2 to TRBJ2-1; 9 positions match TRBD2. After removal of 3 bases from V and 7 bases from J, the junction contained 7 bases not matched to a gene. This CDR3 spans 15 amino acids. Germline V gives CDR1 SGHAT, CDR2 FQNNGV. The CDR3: CASSFLAGLSNEQFF. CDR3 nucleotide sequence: TGTGCCAGCAGCTTTCTAGCGGGACTCTCAAATGAGCAGTTCTTC.